This T cell receptor beta chain was sequenced in a study of CXCR3-negative and CXCR3-positive naive CD8 T cells. Study results and caveats: Against CXCR3-negative naive cells, CXCR3-positive naive cells showed more hydrophobic TRB CDR3s. Both naive subsets, CXCR3-negative and CXCR3-positive, displayed similar TRBV-TRBJ usage, unlike memory cells. High diversity, comparable across both naive subsets, contrasted with much lower diversity in memory CD8+ cells.

Comments on this clonotype: What it recognizes is unknown.

There are 13 residues in the CDR3. Germline V gene sequence: CDR1 SGHVS, CDR2 FNYEAQ. The TRB libraries of cDNA were built by UMI-labeled 5' RACE. TCRdb reworked the 5' RACE reads into one entry per CDR3 protein, no DNA. The sample has some 130,000 distinct CDR3 sequences. This receptor was identified in a human donor in good health. Some clones in this sample may be carry-over from other donors' samples. This chain links TRBV7-6 with TRBJ1-2; with no DNA, the TCRdb D assignment of TRBD1 cannot be verified. Sequenced input: naive CXCR3- CD8+ T cells from blood. This sample's subset: CD45RO-CCR7+CD27+CD95- naive CD8+ T cells lacking CXCR3 (TNR3-). CDR3 region: CASSPQGAHGYTF.